One sample yielded the 7 T cell receptor beta chains listed below, sequenced in a study of blood T cell repertoires in COVID-19. Clones were sequenced by immunoSEQ multiplex PCR, and TCRdb holds only the in-frame ones, with some missing. The table lists some 220,000 clones, 80% of them singletons. Sequenced: peripheral blood. Source of these receptors: a human donor in a cohort sampled during active COVID-19.

This sequence joins TRBV6-6 and TRBJ1-1; TRBD1 might be the D (5 bases). Trimming removed 5 bases from V and 0 bases from J, with 19 bases in between. Germline V lookup: CDR1 MNHNY, CDR2 SVGAGI (reference sequence). CDR3 length equals 17 residues. The CDR3 here is CASSPEHGGKVNTEAFF. CDR3 nucleotide sequence: TGTGCCAGCAGTCCTGAACACGGGGGAAAAGTGAACACTGAAGCTTTCTTT.

This chain connects TRBV7-6 to TRBJ2-3; 10 bases agree with TRBD2. The CDR3 runs to 16 residues. J lost 5 bases, V lost 3 bases, and 8 bases had no gene match. Germline V gene lookup returns CDR1 SGHVS and CDR2 FNYEAQ. CDR3 loop: CASSLQLAGLIDTQYF. DNA of the CDR3: TGTGCCAGCAGCTTGCAACTAGCGGGATTGATAGATACGCAGTATTTT.

The chain employs TRBV14 and TRBJ1-4; D is unclear. The germline gives CDR1 SGHDN, CDR2 FVKESK. The germline V and J ends were trimmed by 1 base and 7 bases, with 7 bases remaining between them. CDR3 length: 13 amino acids. The CDR3 coding sequence is TGTGCCAGCAGCCAAGGCGCTCTTGAAAAACTGTTTTTT. This gives the protein CASSQGALEKLFF.

V usage is TRBV30 and J usage is TRBJ2-1; D gene ambiguous. The germline V gene encodes CDR1 GTSNPN and CDR2 SVGIG (reference sequence). The CDR3 totals 12 residues. Trimming took 2 bases from V and 8 from J, leaving 10 bases between them. The DNA for the CDR3 is TGTGCCTGGAGTTTGTCGGTCTATGAGCAGTTCTTC. Its translation is CAWSLSVYEQFF.

The chain has TRBV5-6 and TRBJ1-4, with D hard to call. Per germline, CDR1 SGHDT and CDR2 YYEEEE. The CDR3 spans 14 residues. Trimming pared 3 bases from V and 8 bases from J, leaving 14 bases between. The CDR3 region has the DNA TGTGCCAGCAGCTCCCCCCCGACTTGGGAAAAACTGTTTTTT. Translated, it gives CASSSPPTWEKLFF.

The genes are TRBV6-2 or TRBV6-3 and TRBJ1-1, with D maybe TRBD1 (5 bases). The CDR3 has 16 residues. V lost 2 bases to trimming and J lost 0 bases, with 13 bases between them. The germline V gene has CDR1 MNHEY and CDR2 SVGEGT. The CDR3: CASSYPAGLLNTEAFF. DNA of the CDR3: TGTGCCAGCAGTTACCCGGCGGGACTTTTGAACACTGAAGCTTTCTTT.

This chain joins TRBV27 and TRBJ2-1, with TRBD1 as a possible D gene (5 bases). The CDR3 consists of 18 residues. CDR1 MNHEY and CDR2 SMNVEV come from the germline V gene (reference sequence). The V gene lost 7 bases and the J gene lost 4 bases, with 26 bases spanning the gap. In DNA form, the CDR3 reads TGTGCCAGCACCTGGGGCTCGGGCCCTGGGCCGTTTTACAATGAGCAGTTCTTC. This translates into CASTWGSGPGPFYNEQFF.